This T cell receptor (beta chain) was identified during a study of blood T cells in healthy people across ages. Regarding the study as a whole: With unsorted PBMCs, a conclusive comparison of naive versus antigen-experienced cells was not possible.

A second roughly 6 to 11 cycle PCR used barcoded and J-beta primers. TCRdb ran MiXCR on the 5' RACE reads and lists one entry per CDR3 protein. Found here are 2 million or so distinct CDR3 sequences, 40% to 55% of them singletons; the top ten hold roughly 2%. This clonotype was observed a few times. The target antigen is unknown. This TCR was recovered from a woman in her thirties or forties in good health. Sequences were obtained from blood.

The CDR3 protein is CASTGLGQGLTKGLTDTQYF. The CDR3 DNA follows: TGTGCCAGCACCGGTCTGGGTCAGGGTCTCACCAAAGGTCTCACAGATACGCAGTATTTT. V and J are TRBV12-3 or TRBV12-4 and TRBJ2-3; D might be TRBD1 (5 bases). V gave up 7 bases and J gave up 2 bases, with 31 bases separating them. The CDR3 spans 20 residues.